Listed here are 2 T cell receptor beta chains from one sample, sequenced in a study of beta chain features in type 1 diabetes. Study observations and caveats: Shortening of TCRB CDR3s, moderate but significant, appeared in all four CD4+ subsets of Type 1 diabetes patients.

These receptors' targets are unknown. TCRB transcripts that were expressed got sequenced, as all of the isolated RNA had been reverse transcribed. Clones were sequenced by immunoSEQ multiplex PCR, and TCRdb holds only the in-frame ones, with some missing. The table has about 170,000 clones, 6.5% to 9.5% seen once. Sequencing was done on a sample of central memory CD4+ T cells from blood. Receptors originate from a woman aged 40 to 50 with type 1 diabetes.

J is TRBJ2-2 and V is TRBV11-1; 7 bases align to TRBD1. The V segment lost 1 base and the J segment 1 base; nucleotides outside the gene matches: 0. Germline lookup yields CDR1 SGHAT and CDR2 FQDESV (reference sequence). The length of the CDR3 is 15 residues. The CDR3 sequence: CASSLGQGNTGELFF. The CDR3 DNA reads as TGTGCCAGCAGCTTAGGACAGGGGAACACCGGGGAGCTGTTTTTT.

This chain joins TRBV7-2 and TRBJ1-2; the D gene is possibly TRBD1 (5 bases). V gave up 3 bases and J gave up 4 bases, with 12 bases separating them. This CDR3 has 14 amino acids. In germline, CDR1 is SGHTA, CDR2 FQGNSA. DNA of the CDR3: TGTGCCAGCAGCTTCGTAGGGACTAGCTATGGCTACACCTTC. It encodes CASSFVGTSYGYTF.